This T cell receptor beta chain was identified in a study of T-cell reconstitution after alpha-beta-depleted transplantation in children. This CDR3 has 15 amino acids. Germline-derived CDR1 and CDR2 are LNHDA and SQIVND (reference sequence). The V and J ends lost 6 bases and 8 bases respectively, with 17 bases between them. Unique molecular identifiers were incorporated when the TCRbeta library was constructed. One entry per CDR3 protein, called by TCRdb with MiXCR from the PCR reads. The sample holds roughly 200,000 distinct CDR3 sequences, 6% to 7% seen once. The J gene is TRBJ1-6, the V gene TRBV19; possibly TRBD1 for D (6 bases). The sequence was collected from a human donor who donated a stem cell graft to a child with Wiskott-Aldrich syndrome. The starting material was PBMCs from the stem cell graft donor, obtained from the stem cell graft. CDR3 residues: CASSPVSGVYSPLHF. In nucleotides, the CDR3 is TGTGCCAGTAGCCCAGTGTCAGGGGTCTATTCACCCCTCCACTTT.